This T cell receptor beta chain was identified during a study of Graves' ophthalmopathy and Graves' hyperthyroidism. RNA served as the template for amplifying TCR beta CDR3 regions. HTBI primers were used in a first-round RT-PCR, which preceded a second-round multiplex PCR. TCRdb called the multiplex PCR reads again in MiXCR, with one record for every CDR3 protein. This table holds about 1.1 million distinct CDR3 sequences, around a third found once. This CDR3 is 16 amino acids long. Germline V gives CDR1 LGHNA, CDR2 YSLEER. Trimming pared 0 bases from V and 7 bases from J, leaving 15 bases between. The study, taken as a whole, reports: Ophthalmopathy progression cases were predicted by the model with roughly 68% sensitivity and 72.22% specificity. From stable hyperthyroidism, ophthalmopathy was separated by a 13-signature model with just under 90% sensitivity and 75% to 82% specificity.

On this clonotype: The antigen remains undetermined.

Material: peripheral blood or thyroid tissue (not recorded which). The clonotype comes from an adult man with Graves' hyperthyroidism. V and J are TRBV4-3 and TRBJ1-4, with D hard to call. CDR3 sequence: CASSQESVLRGEKLFF. Here the CDR3 DNA reads TGCGCCAGCAGCCAAGAGAGTGTCTTAAGAGGTGAAAAACTGTTTTTT.